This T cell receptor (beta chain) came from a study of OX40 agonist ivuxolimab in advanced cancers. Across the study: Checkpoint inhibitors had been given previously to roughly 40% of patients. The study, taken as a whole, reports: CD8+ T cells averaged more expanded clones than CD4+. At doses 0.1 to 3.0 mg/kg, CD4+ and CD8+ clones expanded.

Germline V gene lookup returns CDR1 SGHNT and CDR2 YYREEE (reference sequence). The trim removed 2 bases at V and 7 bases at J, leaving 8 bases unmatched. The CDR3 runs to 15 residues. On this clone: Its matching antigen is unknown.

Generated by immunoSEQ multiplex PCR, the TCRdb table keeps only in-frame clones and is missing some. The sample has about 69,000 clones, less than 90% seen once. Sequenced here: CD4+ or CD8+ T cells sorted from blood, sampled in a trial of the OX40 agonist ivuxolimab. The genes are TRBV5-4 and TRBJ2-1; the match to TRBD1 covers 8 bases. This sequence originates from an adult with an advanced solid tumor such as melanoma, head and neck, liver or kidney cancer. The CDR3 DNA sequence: TGTGCCAGCAGCTTACCGGGACAGGCGATTAATGAGCAGTTCTTC. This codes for CASSLPGQAINEQFF.